The 24 T cell receptor beta chains listed next were all sequenced from one sample in a study of blood T cells in healthy people across ages. It was with a sample-barcoded 5' primer and a J-beta primer mix that a second PCR of roughly 6 to 12 cycles was run. One entry per CDR3 protein results from TCRdb running MiXCR on the 5' RACE reads. The table has about 2 million distinct CDR3 sequences, about 50% seen once; the top ten hold around 2.1%. The source material was blood. The source of these receptors is a middle-aged woman in good health.

This rearrangement joins TRBV5-5 to TRBJ2-5; 7 bases match TRBD2. Germline V gene sequence: CDR1 SGHKS, CDR2 YYEKEE (reference sequence). This CDR3 spans 15 amino acids. Germline trimming cut 4 bases from V and 3 bases from J; bases unmatched to any gene: 9. CDR3: CASSGIGLGEETQYF. The CDR3 coding sequence is TGTGCCAGCAGCGGCATAGGACTAGGGGAAGAGACCCAGTACTTC.

This chain links TRBV13 with TRBJ2-3; possibly TRBD1 for D (5 bases). The CDR3 is made up of 15 amino acids. V dropped 5 bases and J dropped 2 bases, with 14 bases sitting between them. The germline CDR1 and CDR2 sequences are PRHDT and FYEKMQ (reference sequence). The CDR3 here is CASSGQGFHTDTQYF. In nucleotides, the CDR3 is TGTGCCAGCAGCGGCCAGGGATTCCACACAGATACGCAGTATTTT.

V usage is TRBV25-1 and J usage is TRBJ2-5, with no clear D. V was pared by 3 bases and J by 5 bases, with 16 bases between. Germline V gene lookup returns CDR1 MGHDK and CDR2 SYGVNS. The length of the CDR3 is 15 residues. CDR3 loop: CASSDPGAVRETQYF. In DNA, the CDR3 is TGTGCCAGCAGTGATCCAGGTGCCGTCAGGGAGACCCAGTACTTC.

The rearrangement uses TRBV5-6 and TRBJ2-3; TRBD2 aligns across 13 bases. The J segment lost 6 bases and the V segment lost 4 bases, leaving 11 bases of the junction unmatched. The CDR3 runs 17 residues. In germline, CDR1 is SGHDT, CDR2 YYEEEE. The CDR3: CASSQFRLAGGTDTQYF. For the CDR3, the DNA is TGTGCCAGCAGCCAATTCCGACTAGCGGGGGGTACGGATACGCAGTATTTT.

The chain links TRBV5-1 to TRBJ1-5, with 10 nucleotides matching TRBD1. V trimming: 4 bases; J trimming: 3 bases; junction bases outside the gene matches: 7. From germline, CDR1 is SGHRS and CDR2 YFSETQ. The CDR3 loop spans 16 amino acids. The CDR3 sequence: CASSPGTGAYNQPQHF. As DNA, the CDR3 is TGCGCCAGCAGCCCTGGGACAGGGGCGTACAATCAGCCCCAGCATTTT.

CDR3 sequence reads: CASSIRSAGVSNEQFF. In nucleotides, the CDR3 is TGTGCCAGCAGCATTAGATCAGCGGGGGTTTCCAATGAGCAGTTCTTC. This chain connects TRBV7-2 to TRBJ2-1, with 8 bases matching TRBD2. The CDR3 totals 16 residues. The germline V gene encodes CDR1 SGHTA and CDR2 FQGNSA. With 5 bases clipped from V and 6 bases from J, the junction kept 12 bases outside the gene matches.

This clonotype has just a few counts. The V call is TRBV9, the J call TRBJ2-4, with D maybe TRBD1 (7 bases). Trimming took 3 bases from V and 9 from J, leaving 16 bases between them. This CDR3 has 14 residues. Germline values: CDR1 SGDLS, CDR2 YYNGEE. The CDR3 sequence is CASSAPSGGGIQYF. The CDR3 DNA reads TGTGCCAGCAGCGCTCCCTCAGGGGGAGGCATTCAGTACTTC.

V is TRBV4-1 and J is TRBJ1-2; D uncertain. Germline V gene data show CDR1 as MGHRA and CDR2 as YSYEKL. The CDR3 is 16 residues long. With 0 bases removed from V and 8 bases from J, the gap between germline ends came to 19 bases. CDR3 sequence: CASSQDAVAGLGGYTF. DNA for the CDR3: TGCGCCAGCAGCCAAGACGCGGTCGCGGGGTTGGGAGGCTACACCTTC.

This clonotype was seen more than once but under ten times. CDR3 residues: CASSLTLSVNEQYF. In nucleotides, the CDR3 is TGTGCCAGCAGCCTCACTTTGTCGGTGAACGAGCAGTACTTC. The V gene is TRBV14, the J gene TRBJ2-5, with D uncertain. The tail of the sequence fits TRBJ2-7 better, so the J call may be wrong. The germline CDR1 and CDR2 sequences are SGHDN and FVKESK. CDR3 length: 14 residues.

The table lists this clonotype with a few counts. The chain links TRBV4-1 to TRBJ1-1; D unresolved. CDR1 and CDR2 from the germline V gene are MGHRA and YSYEKL. Trimming took off 0 bases at V and 5 bases at J, with 10 bases between the two ends. This CDR3 comprises 14 residues. The chain's CDR3 is CASSQDRYLTEAFF. As DNA, the CDR3 is TGCGCCAGCAGCCAAGATCGATACTTAACTGAAGCTTTCTTT.

The V gene is TRBV4-2, the J gene TRBJ2-1; TRBD2 matches at 14 bases. V lost 4 bases, J lost 1 base, and 6 bases stayed unmatched. This CDR3 has 18 amino acids. CDR1 is LGHNA, CDR2 YNFKEQ, per germline. The CDR3 reads CASSLGLAGDFSYNEQFF. The DNA of the CDR3 is TGTGCCAGCAGCCTGGGACTAGCGGGGGATTTTTCCTACAATGAGCAGTTCTTC.

This clonotype was seen only once. The CDR3 here is CASSETDEDTDTQYF. The CDR3 DNA follows: TGTGCCAGCAGTGAAACCGACGAGGACACAGATACGCAGTATTTT. This chain links TRBV6-1 with TRBJ2-3, with D unresolved. Trimming shortened V by 2 bases and J by 2 bases, and 11 bases separated the two germline ends. Germline values: CDR1 MNHNS, CDR2 SASEGT. The CDR3 covers 15 residues.

V is TRBV6-6 and J is TRBJ1-6; 9 bases match TRBD1. Trimming cost V 6 bases and J 10 bases; bases outside gene matches: 10. Germline lookup yields CDR1 MNHNY and CDR2 SVGAGI (reference sequence). The CDR3 extends over 15 amino acids. The CDR3 region is CASSPRQGEGSPLHF. In DNA form, the CDR3 reads TGTGCCAGCAGCCCGAGACAGGGGGAAGGATCACCCCTCCACTTT.

The CDR3 sequence is CASSTRGAHYGYTF. In DNA form, the CDR3 reads TGTGCCAGCAGTACACGGGGGGCGCACTATGGCTACACCTTC. The J gene is TRBJ1-2, the V gene TRBV27; TRBD1 might be the D (6 bases). CDR1 is MNHEY and CDR2 is SMNVEV in the germline V gene (reference sequence). V lost 5 bases to trimming and J lost 3 bases, with 13 bases between them. The CDR3 consists of 14 residues.

The chain links TRBV24-1 to TRBJ2-3; 10 positions agree with TRBD1. Trimming took 5 bases from V and 0 from J; bases not matched to a gene: 7. Germline CDR1 KGHDR, CDR2 SFDVKD. The CDR3 runs to 17 residues. The CDR3 loop is CATSVLTGGSSTDTQYF. In DNA form, the CDR3 reads TGTGCCACCAGTGTCCTGACAGGGGGCTCTAGCACAGATACGCAGTATTTT.

This chain links TRBV4-1 with TRBJ2-7, with TRBD1 matching over 8 bases. CDR1 is MGHRA and CDR2 is YSYEKL in the germline V gene. Losses at the gene ends were 4 bases for V and 3 bases for J; bases not matched to a gene: 8. This CDR3 is built from 15 residues. CDR3 amino acids: CASSLNGQGHYEQYF. The CDR3 coding sequence is TGCGCCAGCAGCCTTAACGGACAGGGACACTACGAGCAGTACTTC.

Points on this clonotype: The junction departs from germline at one end; a sequencing error may be responsible. The rearrangement joins TRBV24-1 to TRBJ2-4, with D hard to call. The J call is doubtful: the DNA matches TRBJ2-5 better. Germline V gene data show CDR1 as KGHDR and CDR2 as SFDVKD. CDR3 length: 12 residues. The CDR3 DNA follows: TGTGCCGCCAGTGATTTGATGGAGACCCAGTACTTC. Its translation: CAASDLMETQYF.

CDR3 sequence reads: CASSYLAGLLDEQYF. The CDR3 DNA follows: TGTGCCAGCAGTTACCTAGCGGGGCTTCTAGATGAGCAGTACTTC. This chain links TRBV6-2 or TRBV6-3 with TRBJ2-7, with TRBD2 identical over 9 bases. V lost 2 bases to trimming and J lost 7 bases; unmatched junction nucleotides: 9. CDR3 length: 15 amino acids. The germline CDR1 and CDR2 sequences are MNHEY and SVGEGT.

The V call is TRBV6-6, the J call TRBJ2-4, with 7 bases fitting TRBD1. The J call could be wrong; TRBJ2-7 is a better fit for the DNA end. The CDR3 is 13 amino acids. Germline CDR1 is MNHNY and CDR2 is SVGAGI (reference sequence). CDR3 region: CAITHRGPYEQYF. CDR3 DNA sequence: TGTGCCATTACCCACAGGGGTCCCTACGAGCAGTACTTC.

The chain couples TRBV4-1 to TRBJ2-1; the match to TRBD2 covers 10 bases. CDR1 is MGHRA and CDR2 is YSYEKL in the germline V gene. The junction had 16 bases not matched to a gene; V was cut back by 4 bases and J by 10 bases. CDR3 length: 17 residues. The CDR3 DNA reads TGCGCCAGCAGCCTTCACCCGGACAGCGGGGGGGCACGGGAGCAGTTCTTC. This codes for CASSLHPDSGGAREQFF.

The gene calls are TRBV6-6 and TRBJ2-3; D not certain. Germline V gene sequence: CDR1 MNHNY, CDR2 SVGAGI (reference sequence). The CDR3 spans 14 residues. V dropped 10 bases and J dropped 0 bases, with 14 bases sitting between them. The CDR3 sequence: CATTSSLSTDTQYF. The CDR3, as DNA: TGTGCCACCACCTCTAGTTTGAGCACAGATACGCAGTATTTT.

A few counts support this clonotype. V and J are TRBV3-1 and TRBJ2-1, with TRBD2 identical over 8 bases. The junction had 16 bases not matched to a gene; V was cut back by 1 base and J by 8 bases. CDR1 and CDR2 from the germline V gene are LGHDT and YNNKEL (reference sequence). This CDR3 is 18 amino acids long. CDR3 nucleotide sequence: TGTGCCAGCAGCCAAGTTTTGGCCGTAGGGACTAGGGTTTATGAGCAGTTCTTC. Its translation is CASSQVLAVGTRVYEQFF.

The rearrangement uses TRBV14 and TRBJ2-3; D is perhaps TRBD2 (5 bases). Germline values: CDR1 SGHDN, CDR2 FVKESK. The ends were cut back, 2 bases at V and 7 bases at J, with 16 bases in the middle. The CDR3 has 15 amino acids. DNA for the CDR3: TGTGCCAGCAGCCAAAGGGAGCCTCTACCTAATACGCAGTATTTT. Translating it yields CASSQREPLPNTQYF.

The chain recombines TRBV5-5 with TRBJ2-1; 7 nucleotides agree with TRBD2. The CDR3 contains 16 residues. Trimming removed 4 bases from V and 0 bases from J; junction bases left unmatched: 7. CDR1 is SGHKS, CDR2 YYEKEE, per germline (reference sequence). CDR3 DNA: TGTGCCAGCAGCCCCGGGCCGGGGGGCTCCTACAATGAGCAGTTCTTC. Its translation is CASSPGPGGSYNEQFF.